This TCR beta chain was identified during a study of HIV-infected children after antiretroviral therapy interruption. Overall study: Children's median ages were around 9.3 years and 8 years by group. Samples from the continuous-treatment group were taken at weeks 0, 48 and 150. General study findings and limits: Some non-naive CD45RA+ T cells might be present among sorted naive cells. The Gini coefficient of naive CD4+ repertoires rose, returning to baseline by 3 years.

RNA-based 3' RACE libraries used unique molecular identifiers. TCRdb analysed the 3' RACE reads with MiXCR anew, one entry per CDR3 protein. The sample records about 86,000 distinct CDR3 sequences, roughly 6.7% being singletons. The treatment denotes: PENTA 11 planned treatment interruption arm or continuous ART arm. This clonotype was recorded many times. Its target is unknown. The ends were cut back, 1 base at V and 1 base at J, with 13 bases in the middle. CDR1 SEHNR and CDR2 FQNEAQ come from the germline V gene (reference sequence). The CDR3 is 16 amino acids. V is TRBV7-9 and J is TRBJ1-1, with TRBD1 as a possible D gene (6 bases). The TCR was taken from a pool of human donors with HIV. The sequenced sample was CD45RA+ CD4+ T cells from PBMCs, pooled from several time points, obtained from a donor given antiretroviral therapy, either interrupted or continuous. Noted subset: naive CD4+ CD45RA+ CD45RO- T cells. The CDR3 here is CASSLDRTEKNTEAFF. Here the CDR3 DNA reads TGTGCCAGCAGCTTAGATCGGACAGAAAAGAACACTGAAGCTTTCTTT.